This is a list of T cell receptor beta chains from one sample in a study of cytomegalovirus exposure and HLA in healthy donors. The protocol was immunoSEQ multiplex PCR, while the TCRdb copy is restricted to in-frame clones and leaves out a portion. The table includes some 130,000 clones, approximately 84% detected once. The source material was PBMCs. These receptors all come from a woman aged 18 to 35 in good health and CMV-seronegative. The CDR3 runs from the conserved cysteine through the conserved F or W. The order of the fields is J gene, V gene, clone size, D gene, CDR3 DNA, CDR3 protein. D genes are given only for firm matches. Only part of the rows carry a size: once, few, many, or a class if the clone is expanded.

TRBJ2-7 | TRBV4-1 | . | TRBD1 | TGCGCCAGCAGCCAAGCCGGACAGGAGTCATACGAGCAGTACTTC | CASSQAGQESYEQYF
TRBJ2-3 | TRBV14 | . | TRBD1 | TGTGCCAGCAGCCGATGGGGGACAGGGACAGATACGCAGTATTTT | CASSRWGTGTDTQYF
TRBJ1-2 | TRBV5-5 | few | TRBD1 | TGTGCCAGCAGCTTGATTCTGACAGGGGCCTATGGCTACACCTTC | CASSLILTGAYGYTF
TRBJ1-3 | TRBV5-1 | . | TRBD1 | TGCGCCAGCAGCTTGGGACAGGGGGACGGAAACACCATATATTTT | CASSLGQGDGNTIYF
TRBJ1-2 | TRBV30 | . | . | TGTGCCTGGAGTGTGAGGGGGATCAACTATGGCTACACCTTC | CAWSVRGINYGYTF
TRBJ1-1 | TRBV7-2 | . | TRBD1 | TGTGCCAGCAGCGTTATGACAGGGTTGAACACTGAAGCTTTCTTT | CASSVMTGLNTEAFF
TRBJ2-7 | TRBV11-1 | . | . | TGTGCCAGCAGCCCCGGGGGACTCCCGGAGGCCGAGCAGTACTTC | CASSPGGLPEAEQYF
TRBJ2-5 | TRBV7-9 | . | . | TGTGCCAGCAGCTCAAGGACTGCATCTCCGGAGACCCAGTACTTC | CASSSRTASPETQYF
TRBJ2-2 | TRBV14 | . | . | TGTGCCAGCAGCCAAGTCAGGTCCGGGGAGCTGTTTTTT | CASSQVRSGELFF
TRBJ1-2 | TRBV6-6 | . | TRBD1 | TGTGCCAGCAGCTACCGGACAGGGACAAACTATGGCTACACCTTC | CASSYRTGTNYGYTF
TRBJ1-3 | TRBV7-9 | . | . | TGTTCCAGCAGCTTACCCGGGGTAGGAAACACCATATATTTT | CSSSLPGVGNTIYF
TRBJ1-1 | TRBV2 | . | . | TGTGCCAGCAGCCCGGAGGCGGTTAAGAACACTGAAGCTTTCTTT | CASSPEAVKNTEAFF
TRBJ1-1 | TRBV27 | . | . | . | CASSSSGLLNTEAFF
TRBJ1-2 | TRBV18 | once | TRBD1 | TGTGCCAGCTCACCATCGACAGGGATGAGTGGCTACACCTTC | CASSPSTGMSGYTF
TRBJ1-1 | TRBV19 | . | . | TGTGCCAGTAGTCGGGGGACTCGACGGACTGAAGCTTTCTTT | CASSRGTRRTEAFF
TRBJ1-2 | TRBV7-9 | . | . | TGTGCCAGCAGCTTAGCGTTCACGCCCAGCGAGAACTATGGCTACACCTTC | CASSLAFTPSENYGYTF
TRBJ1-2 | TRBV6-6 | once | TRBD1 | TGTGCCAGCAGCCCCTCGGACAGGTCCTATGGCTACACCTTC | CASSPSDRSYGYTF
TRBJ2-5 | TRBV7-7 | . | TRBD2 | TGTGCCAGCAGCTTGGGAGGGAGTGGTGAGACCCAGTACTTC | CASSLGGSGETQYF
TRBJ2-1 | TRBV10-2 | few | TRBD2 | TGCGCCAGCAGTGAGGTAGCGGGAGGCCACAATGAGCAGTTCTTC | CASSEVAGGHNEQFF
TRBJ2-1 | TRBV30 | . | TRBD2 | TGTGCCTGGACTAGCGGGAGGGCCATAGAGCAGTTCTTC | CAWTSGRAIEQFF
TRBJ2-7 | TRBV10-2 | . | TRBD1 | TGCGCCAGCATCGAGGACAGGGTATCCTACGAGCAGTACTTC | CASIEDRVSYEQYF
TRBJ2-7 | TRBV7-9 | few | . | TGTGCCAGCAGCTTAGGGGACACGTACTACGAGCAGTACTTC | CASSLGDTYYEQYF
TRBJ2-1 | TRBV7-8 | . | TRBD2 | TGTGCCAGCAGTCGAGGACTAGCGGGAGACGGTTACAATGAGCAGTTCTTC | CASSRGLAGDGYNEQFF
TRBJ1-2 | TRBV7-9 | . | . | TGTTCCAGCAGCTTTGGACATCGTACTAACTATGGCTACACCTTC | CSSSFGHRTNYGYTF